The 30 T cell receptor beta chains presented below share a single source sample, sequenced in a study of circulating and synovial CD4+ cells in juvenile arthritis. Data came from immunoSEQ multiplex PCR; TCRdb stores just in-frame clones and leaves some out. The repertoire holds 30,000 to 40,000 clones, about 94% seen once, with 0.55% to 0.75% in the top ten. Sequenced material: CD4+ T cells from blood. The source is a human donor with juvenile idiopathic arthritis.

This clone has only one observation. This rearrangement joins TRBV7-2 to TRBJ2-3; possible D gene TRBD1, 6 bases. With 2 bases removed from V and 6 bases from J, the gap between germline ends came to 9 bases. Germline CDR1 SGHTA, CDR2 FQGNSA. The CDR3 sequence is 13 residues long. DNA of the CDR3: TGTGCCAGCAGCTTATTGGGGGCGGATACGCAGTATTTT. Translating gives CASSLLGADTQYF.

V usage is TRBV30 and J usage is TRBJ1-1; D unresolved. Between the trimmed V and J ends, which lost 0 bases and 4 bases, there was a span of 9 bases. The CDR3 totals 13 residues. Germline V CDR1 and CDR2: GTSNPN, SVGIG (reference sequence). This CDR3 reads CAWSVRSGTEAFF. CDR3 DNA: TGTGCCTGGAGTGTACGGAGCGGCACTGAAGCTTTCTTT.

Only a few counts were recorded for this clone. The chain uses TRBV10-3 and TRBJ1-2; the D gene is possibly TRBD1 (5 bases). Germline V gene data show CDR1 as ENHRY and CDR2 as SYGVKD. Trimming took 4 bases from V and 8 from J, leaving 14 bases between them. This CDR3 is 13 amino acids long. CDR3 sequence (DNA): TGTGCCATCAGTGTGGGGGGGGATCGGGGCTACACCTTC. Translated: CAISVGGDRGYTF.

The genes are TRBV2 and TRBJ2-2, with D perhaps matching TRBD2 (7 bases). Looked up from germline, CDR1 is SNHLY and CDR2 is FYNNEI. The CDR3 totals 18 residues. The V and J ends lost 0 bases and 6 bases respectively, with 20 bases between them. The CDR3 loop is CASSEALRPLGGPGELFF. The DNA of the CDR3 is TGTGCCAGCAGTGAAGCGCTTCGGCCGTTGGGGGGGCCCGGGGAGCTGTTTTTT.

This chain uses TRBV4-3 with TRBJ1-1; D might be TRBD1 (6 bases). With 3 bases removed from V and 1 base from J, the gap between germline ends came to 12 bases. The CDR3 consists of 15 residues. CDR1 is LGHNA, CDR2 YSLEER, per germline. DNA for the CDR3: TGCGCCAGCAGCCATCTTCCACAGGGGAACACTGAAGCTTTCTTT. This encodes CASSHLPQGNTEAFF.

The chain links TRBV15 to TRBJ2-1; TRBD2 matches 9 bases. CDR3 length: 15 amino acids. Looked up from germline, CDR1 is LNHNV and CDR2 is YYDKDF (reference sequence). Losses at the gene ends were 1 base for V and 8 bases for J; bases not matched to a gene: 6. The CDR3 region has the DNA TGTGCCACCAGCAGAGGGGGGACTAGCACCCATGAGCAGTTCTTC. Its protein product is CATSRGGTSTHEQFF.

This sequence joins TRBV6-6 and TRBJ2-5, with D perhaps matching TRBD2 (6 bases). Trimming left V 6 bases short and J 2 bases short, with 13 bases between. Germline V gives CDR1 MNHNY, CDR2 SVGAGI (reference sequence). The length of the CDR3 is 14 residues. The CDR3 region has the DNA TGTGCCAGCAGACCGGGACTGCTACAAGAGACCCAGTACTTC. Its translation is CASRPGLLQETQYF.

The V call is TRBV7-8, the J call TRBJ1-4; D unresolved. Trimming cost V 1 base and J 12 bases, with 21 bases left between them. Germline CDR1 is SGHVS and CDR2 is FQNEAQ. The CDR3 extends over 16 amino acids. The CDR3 loop reads CASSLGELVSYRELFF. The CDR3, as DNA: TGTGCCAGCAGCTTAGGGGAGTTGGTTAGTTATCGGGAACTGTTTTTT.

This clone occurred a few times. The rearrangement uses TRBV19 and TRBJ2-6, with 9 bases matching TRBD1. The germline CDR1 and CDR2 sequences are LNHDA and SQIVND (reference sequence). This CDR3 contains 18 residues. Losses at the gene ends were 3 bases for V and 0 bases for J; bases not matched to a gene: 6. CDR3 loop: CASSIGDRVLSGANVLTF. The CDR3 bases are TGTGCCAGTAGTATCGGGGACAGGGTCCTCTCTGGGGCCAACGTCCTGACTTTC. The full variable domain, rest sourced from reference TRBV19 and TRBJ2-6, is DGGITQSPKYLFRKEGQNVTLSCEQNLNHDAMYWYRQDPGQGLRLIYYSQIVNDFQKGDIAEGYSVSREKKESFPLTVTSAQKNPTAFYLCASSIGDRVLSGANVLTFGAGSRLTVL.

This chain connects TRBV7-6 to TRBJ2-5; no definite D call. The V gene's germline CDR1 is SGHVS and CDR2 FNYEAQ. The CDR3 length is 15 residues. Trimming took off 0 bases at V and 1 base at J, with 9 bases between the two ends. The CDR3 protein is CASSLAVRRQETQYF. The CDR3 DNA follows: TGTGCCAGCAGCTTAGCGGTGCGCCGCCAAGAGACCCAGTACTTC.

The chain has TRBV29-1 and TRBJ1-1, with 8 nucleotides matching TRBD1. There are 16 residues in the CDR3. J was trimmed by 2 bases and V by 3 bases; bases with no gene match: 11. Germline V gives CDR1 SQVTM, CDR2 ANQGSEA. CDR3 nucleotides: TGCAGCGTTGATCCCACCACAGGGGGGGTAAACACTGAAGCTTTCTTT. This codes for CSVDPTTGGVNTEAFF.

The chain links TRBV4-1 to TRBJ2-3, with 10 bases lining up with TRBD1. The V segment lost 0 bases and the J segment 4 bases; nucleotides outside the gene matches: 7. Germline V lookup: CDR1 MGHRA, CDR2 YSYEKL. This CDR3 is built from 17 residues. The CDR3: CASSQDPTGGNADTQYF. CDR3 in DNA: TGCGCCAGCAGCCAAGACCCGACAGGGGGCAACGCAGATACGCAGTATTTT.

The chain employs TRBV11-1 and TRBJ1-2, with TRBD1 as a possible D gene (6 bases). With 5 bases removed from V and 4 bases from J, the gap between germline ends came to 14 bases. CDR1 is SGHAT and CDR2 is FQDESV in the germline V gene (reference sequence). There are 14 residues in the CDR3. CDR3: CASSTQQGSYGYTF. The DNA of the CDR3 is TGTGCCAGCAGCACTCAACAGGGCAGCTATGGCTACACCTTC.

CDR3 DNA sequence: TGTGCCCCGACCCACCCTAGGGGGAAGGATTCACCCCTCCACTTT. Translating it yields CAPTHPRGKDSPLHF. The J gene is TRBJ1-6, the V gene TRBV7-2, with D tentatively TRBD1 (6 bases). Between the trimmed V and J ends, which lost 11 bases and 8 bases, there was a span of 22 bases. Germline V gene sequence: CDR1 SGHTA, CDR2 FQGNSA. There are 15 residues in the CDR3.

This clone was counted once. The chain is built from TRBV10-3 and TRBJ2-3; the D is unclear. The V gene's germline CDR1 is ENHRY and CDR2 SYGVKD. Trimming removed 3 bases from V and 0 bases from J, with 10 bases in between. CDR3 length: 15 residues. In nucleotides, the CDR3 is TGTGCCATCAGTGATGACAAATCCAGCACAGATACGCAGTATTTT. It yields the protein CAISDDKSSTDTQYF.

V and J are TRBV10-3 and TRBJ1-1, with a tentative D call TRBD1 (6 bases). CDR3 size: 13 residues. V was pared by 2 bases and J by 3 bases, with 7 bases between. Germline CDR1 is ENHRY and CDR2 is SYGVKD. The CDR3 here is CAISEAGDTEAFF. The CDR3, as DNA: TGTGCCATCAGTGAGGCAGGGGACACTGAAGCTTTCTTT.

The chain combines TRBV19 with TRBJ2-1; D might be TRBD1 (6 bases). Germline-derived CDR1 and CDR2 are LNHDA and SQIVND (reference sequence). This CDR3 is built from 15 residues. V lost 6 bases and J 0 bases, leaving 12 bases between the germline ends. CDR3 coding DNA: TGTGCCAGTAGGGCCGGACAGAGCTCCTACAATGAGCAGTTCTTC. It is translated as CASRAGQSSYNEQFF.

This clone showed up just once. The J gene is TRBJ2-5, the V gene TRBV5-1, with D possibly matching TRBD1 (6 bases). Per the germline V gene, CDR1 is SGHRS and CDR2 is YFSETQ. The V gene lost 3 bases and the J gene lost 2 bases, with 17 bases spanning the gap. The CDR3 covers 16 residues. CDR3 nucleotides: TGCGCCAGCAGCTACTCAGGCCGAGGGGGTCAAGAGACCCAGTACTTC. The encoded protein is CASSYSGRGGQETQYF. Full variable domain (rest looked up from reference TRBV5-1 and TRBJ2-5): KAGVTQTPRYLIKTRGQQVTLSCSPISGHRSVSWYQQTPGQGLQFLFEYFSETQRNKGNFPGRFSGRQFSNSRSEMNVSTLELGDSALYLCASSYSGRGGQETQYFGPGTRLLVL.

The chain combines TRBV9 with TRBJ1-2, with TRBD1 as a possible D gene (6 bases). The germline gives CDR1 SGDLS, CDR2 YYNGEE. The CDR3 totals 15 residues. Trimming cost V 4 bases and J 6 bases, with 19 bases left between them. The CDR3 nucleotides read TGTGCCAGCAGCCCGTGGACAGCCCTGGAGGATGGCTACACCTTC. This sequence encodes CASSPWTALEDGYTF.

The chain has TRBV6-5 and TRBJ1-2; TRBD1 aligns across 8 bases. Trimming took 4 bases from V and 11 from J; bases not matched to a gene: 9. CDR3 length: 13 amino acids. Germline CDR1 is MNHEY and CDR2 is SVGAGI. CDR3 amino acids: CASSSQGARRYTF. The CDR3 bases are TGTGCCAGCAGTTCCCAGGGGGCGCGTCGGTACACCTTC.

V is TRBV7-2 and J is TRBJ1-5; tentatively, D is TRBD1 (5 bases). The CDR3 runs to 15 residues. Germline V gives CDR1 SGHTA, CDR2 FQGNSA. Trimming left V 5 bases short and J 0 bases short, with 11 bases between. In nucleotides, the CDR3 is TGTGCCAGCAGCCCGCAGGGCTTTAGCAATCAGCCCCAGCATTTT. The encoded protein is CASSPQGFSNQPQHF.

The chain combines TRBV6-5 with TRBJ1-3, with D possibly matching TRBD1 (5 bases). This CDR3 is built from 14 residues. In germline, CDR1 is MNHEY, CDR2 SVGAGI. V lost 0 bases, J lost 4 bases, and 7 bases lay in between. The CDR3 DNA is TGTGCCAGCAGTTACTCGACAGTAGGAAACACCATATATTTT. Its protein product is CASSYSTVGNTIYF.

CDR3: CASSSPRTSGPYNEQFF. CDR3 bases: TGTGCCAGCAGCTCCCCCCGGACTAGCGGTCCCTACAATGAGCAGTTCTTC. The rearrangement joins TRBV5-4 to TRBJ2-1; 10 bases align to TRBD2. Per the germline V gene, CDR1 is SGHNT and CDR2 is YYREEE (reference sequence). V lost 3 bases and J lost 2; bases outside the gene matches: 8. The CDR3 runs to 17 residues.

The genes are TRBV7-2 and TRBJ2-7; TRBD1 might be the D (7 bases). This CDR3 is 15 amino acids long. Germline-derived CDR1 and CDR2 are SGHTA and FQGNSA. Trimming removed 3 bases at V and 2 bases at J, with 14 bases between. For the CDR3, the DNA is TGTGCCAGCAGCTTGGGGGGACAGCTCACCTACGAGCAGTACTTC. It is translated as CASSLGGQLTYEQYF.

The rearrangement uses TRBV11-2 and TRBJ2-5; 8 nucleotides line up with TRBD1. The germline CDR1 and CDR2 sequences are SGHAT and FQNNGV. Trimming took 1 base from V and 5 from J; bases not matched to a gene: 6. This CDR3 has 15 residues. CDR3 DNA: TGTGCCAGCAGCTTAGGGGGGACAGGATGGGAGACCCAGTACTTC. The encoded protein is CASSLGGTGWETQYF.

This chain connects TRBV7-2 to TRBJ1-3; tentatively, D is TRBD1 (5 bases). V lost 3 bases and J lost 0, with 15 bases in between. CDR1 and CDR2 from the germline V gene are SGHTA and FQGNSA. This CDR3 is built from 17 residues. The CDR3 DNA reads TGTGCCAGCAGCTTCCAGGGAGGGACGAGCTCTGGAAACACCATATATTTT. Its translation is CASSFQGGTSSGNTIYF.

This clone is a singleton in its sample. The V call is TRBV19, the J call TRBJ2-2, with 7 bases lining up with TRBD1. This CDR3 has 16 residues. Per germline, CDR1 LNHDA and CDR2 SQIVND (reference sequence). Trimming removed 6 bases from V and 1 base from J; junction bases left unmatched: 8. CDR3 sequence: CASRPPGQKNTGELFF. As DNA, the CDR3 is TGTGCCAGTAGACCTCCGGGACAGAAGAACACCGGGGAGCTGTTTTTT.

The chain links TRBV30 to TRBJ2-3; TRBD2 aligns across 12 bases. The CDR3 is 15 residues long. Germline trimming cut 4 bases from V and 8 bases from J; bases unmatched to any gene: 10. The germline CDR1 and CDR2 sequences are GTSNPN and SVGIG (reference sequence). This CDR3 is CAWTRRTSGESTQYF. The DNA of the CDR3 is TGTGCCTGGACCAGGAGGACTAGCGGGGAAAGTACGCAGTATTTT.

Notes on this clone: One end of the junction does not line up with germline, which may come from a read error. Other DNA sequences in the sample encode the same CDR3. The rearrangement joins TRBV5-1 to TRBJ1-6; possible D gene TRBD1, 5 bases. Germline CDR1 is SGHRS and CDR2 is YFSETQ. CDR3 length: 15 residues. The CDR3 here is CASSSDSYFNSPLHF. The CDR3 coding sequence is TGCGCCAGCAGCTCCGACAGCTACTTTAATTCCCCCCTCCACTTT.

The chain recombines TRBV5-4 with TRBJ1-5; TRBD1 matches at 7 bases. The CDR3 runs 14 residues. V was clipped by 4 bases and J by 3 bases; unmatched bases: 4. Germline-derived CDR1 and CDR2 are SGHNT and YYREEE (reference sequence). In nucleotides, the CDR3 is TGTGCCAGCAGCCCGGGACAGAACAATCAGCCCCAGCATTTT. Translation gives CASSPGQNNQPQHF.